What follows are 27 T cell receptor beta chains derived from one specimen sequenced in a study of T cell repertoires in cytomegalovirus infection (dated by TCRdb to the late 2010s). This sample was sequenced with an Illumina HiSeq 1500. Through fastp at Q25 and MiXCR, TCRdb rebuilt clones from the public reads, retaining in-frame beta chains. Every distinct CDR3 protein forms one entry, paired with its most common genes and DNA. The sample data list around 170,000 distinct CDR3 sequences, and 13% to 15% of these were observed just once. The ten most abundant clones make up 27% of the sample. Sequencing input: PBMCs. Every receptor here comes from a human donor in good health (CMV status not recorded). Some clones in this sample may be carry-over from other donors' samples.

This clonotype was observed many times. The gene calls are TRBV6-1 and TRBJ1-6; D possibly corresponds to TRBD1 (6 bases). The CDR3 is 19 amino acids. Trimming took 7 bases from V and 3 from J, leaving 25 bases between them. Germline loops: CDR1 MNHNS, CDR2 SASEGT. CDR3 in DNA: TGTGCCAGCACCAGAGGACAGCGTGGTCGATTTGGCTATAATTCACCCCTCCACTTT. Its protein product is CASTRGQRGRFGYNSPLHF.

This clonotype was counted ten times or more. The chain recombines TRBV7-2 with TRBJ1-5; D is uncertain. V was cut by 1 base and J by 6 bases, with 4 bases left in between. Germline V lookup: CDR1 SGHTA, CDR2 FQGNSA. The CDR3 is 12 amino acids. CDR3 residues: CASSLVRQPQHF. In DNA, the CDR3 is TGTGCCAGCAGCTTAGTCCGTCAGCCCCAGCATTTT.

The chain uses TRBV30 and TRBJ2-1; TRBD1 matches at 8 bases. V gave up 5 bases and J gave up 9 bases; unmatched junction bases: 3. The V gene's germline CDR1 is GTSNPN and CDR2 SVGIG (reference sequence). The CDR3 runs 11 residues. The CDR3 sequence: CAWDRGGEQFF. The CDR3 DNA is TGTGCCTGGGACAGGGGAGGTGAGCAGTTCTTC.

This clonotype was seen at least ten times. DNA for the CDR3: TGTGCCAGCCGTCGGGGTCAGAACACTGAAGCTTTCTTT. Encoded protein: CASRRGQNTEAFF. The chain carries TRBV11-2 and TRBJ1-1; D is unresolved. With 8 bases removed from V and 1 base from J, the gap between germline ends came to 11 bases. This CDR3 spans 13 amino acids. Germline V CDR1 and CDR2: SGHAT, FQNNGV.

This clonotype was seen a handful of times. The chain links TRBV28 to TRBJ2-7, with a tentative D call TRBD2 (5 bases). V lost 2 bases and J lost 3, with 8 bases in between. CDR3 size: 13 residues. Germline V gene sequence: CDR1 MDHEN, CDR2 SYDVKM. In nucleotides, the CDR3 is TGTGCCAGCAGTTTACAGCGGATCTACGAGCAGTACTTC. This translates into CASSLQRIYEQYF.

A remark on this clonotype: This could be a read error, since a much larger clone is one nucleotide away. The rearrangement links TRBV12-5 to TRBJ2-7; 9 positions match TRBD2. The CDR3 totals 14 residues. CDR1 is LGHNT and CDR2 is FRNRAP in the germline V gene. In nucleotides, the CDR3 is TGTGCTAGTGCCCCGAGCGGGGGGTACTACGATCAGTACTTC. Translating gives CASAPSGGYYDQYF.

This clonotype was counted many times. V is TRBV7-2 and J is TRBJ1-5, with TRBD1 matching 12 bases. CDR1 is SGHTA and CDR2 is FQGNSA in the germline V gene. The V segment lost 5 bases and the J segment 7 bases; nucleotides outside the gene matches: 6. The CDR3 is 15 residues long. The CDR3 nucleotides are TGTGCCAGCAGCACGGGACAGGGGGCATGGCAGCCCCAGCATTTT. It is translated as CASSTGQGAWQPQHF.

This clonotype has at least ten counts. The chain is built from TRBV7-2 and TRBJ2-3; D ambiguous. The CDR3 has 12 residues. Trimming took off 6 bases at V and 6 bases at J, with 10 bases between the two ends. Looked up from germline, CDR1 is SGHTA and CDR2 is FQGNSA. This CDR3 reads CASRPGPDTQYF. The CDR3 nucleotides are TGTGCCAGCAGACCTGGCCCCGATACGCAGTATTTT.

The rearrangement uses TRBV28 and TRBJ2-7; tentative D call: TRBD2 (6 bases). The V gene lost 3 bases and the J gene lost 0 bases, with 15 bases spanning the gap. CDR1 MDHEN and CDR2 SYDVKM come from the germline V gene. CDR3 length: 16 amino acids. CDR3 bases: TGTGCCAGCAGTTTCGTCTTAGCGGTTCTCTCCTACGAGCAGTACTTC. Translated: CASSFVLAVLSYEQYF.

This clonotype was detected ten times or more. The chain is built from TRBV7-2 and TRBJ1-1; D unresolved. Germline V gene data show CDR1 as SGHTA and CDR2 as FQGNSA. V was pared by 6 bases and J by 1 base, with 3 bases between. The CDR3 is 11 residues long. DNA for the CDR3: TGTGCCAGCAGATCGAACACTGAAGCTTTCTTT. Encoded protein: CASRSNTEAFF.

Many counts were recorded for this clonotype. V gene TRBV28 combines with J gene TRBJ1-5, with TRBD1 matching 7 bases. This CDR3 spans 15 amino acids. Trimming cost V 2 bases and J 3 bases; bases outside gene matches: 4. In germline, CDR1 is MDHEN, CDR2 SYDVKM. CDR3 sequence (DNA): TGTGCCAGCAGTTTACGACAGGGCCCCAATCAGCCCCAGCATTTT. Amino acids: CASSLRQGPNQPQHF.

This clonotype was seen at least ten times. CDR3 sequence: CASSLGLAGEVEQYF. The CDR3 DNA reads TGTGCCAGCAGCCTTGGACTAGCGGGAGAGGTCGAGCAGTACTTC. The V call is TRBV7-6, the J call TRBJ2-7, with TRBD2 matching over 13 bases. Germline V CDR1 and CDR2: SGHVS, FNYEAQ. Trimming cost V 5 bases and J 6 bases; bases outside gene matches: 7. The CDR3 spans 15 residues.

In its sample, this clonotype was seen many times. This sequence joins TRBV7-8 and TRBJ2-4, with D perhaps TRBD2 (6 bases). CDR3 length: 16 amino acids. With 2 bases removed from V and 6 bases from J, the gap between germline ends came to 17 bases. In germline, CDR1 is SGHVS, CDR2 FQNEAQ. The CDR3 sequence is CASSLITGRGRNIQYF. In nucleotides, the CDR3 is TGTGCCAGCAGCTTAATAACCGGTCGGGGGAGAAACATTCAGTACTTC.

This clonotype appeared many times. The rearrangement joins TRBV28 to TRBJ1-5; the D gene is possibly TRBD1 (6 bases). CDR1 and CDR2 (germline): MDHEN, SYDVKM. The CDR3 covers 16 residues. V was cut by 4 bases and J by 3 bases, with 16 bases left in between. This CDR3 is CASSSSKAGANQPQHF. CDR3 bases: TGTGCCAGCAGTTCCTCGAAGGCAGGGGCCAATCAGCCCCAGCATTTT. Variable domain in full (rest from reference TRBV28 and TRBJ1-5): DVKVTQSSRYLVKRTGEKVFLECVQDMDHENMFWYRQDPGLGLRLIYFSYDVKMKEKGDIPEGYSVSREKKERFSLILESASTNQTSMYLCASSSSKAGANQPQHFGDGTRLSIL.

V usage is TRBV6-5 and J usage is TRBJ2-3; possible D gene TRBD2, 5 bases. This CDR3 has 16 amino acids. Germline CDR1 MNHEY, CDR2 SVGAGI. Deletions cut 6 bases from V and 2 bases from J, with 18 bases between. This chain's CDR3 is CASRGVGWLLTDTQYF. CDR3 sequence (DNA): TGTGCCAGCAGGGGAGTGGGTTGGCTTCTCACAGATACGCAGTATTTT.

This chain links TRBV7-9 with TRBJ1-1; D remains ambiguous. Deletions cut 6 bases from V and 0 bases from J, with 8 bases between. The CDR3 extends over 13 amino acids. Germline V gene sequence: CDR1 SEHNR, CDR2 FQNEAQ (reference sequence). CDR3 bases: TGTGCCAGCAGGGATCAGATGAACACTGAAGCTTTCTTT. This encodes CASRDQMNTEAFF.

CDR3 nucleotide sequence: TGTGCCAGCAGTGAAGAGAGGTCAGAATCTTATGGCTACACCTTC. It is translated as CASSEERSESYGYTF. The genes are TRBV2 and TRBJ1-2; D call uncertain. Germline assignment: CDR1 SNHLY and CDR2 FYNNEI. The V end was cut by 1 base, the J end by 5 bases, with 14 bases between. CDR3 length: 15 amino acids.

V usage is TRBV5-4 and J usage is TRBJ2-7, with D possibly TRBD2 on 7 matching bases. Germline values: CDR1 SGHNT, CDR2 YYREEE (reference sequence). This CDR3 has 16 amino acids. V lost 0 bases and J 0 bases, leaving 13 bases between the germline ends. This CDR3 reads CASSLGGGGLSYEQYF. CDR3 nucleotides: TGTGCCAGCAGCTTGGGAGGGGGAGGGCTCTCCTACGAGCAGTACTTC.

The table lists this clonotype with many counts. The chain uses TRBV7-2 and TRBJ1-5; 7 bases are shared with TRBD1. The trim removed 2 bases at V and 3 bases at J, leaving 4 bases unmatched. The CDR3 spans 15 residues. CDR1 SGHTA and CDR2 FQGNSA come from the germline V gene. CDR3 protein: CASSLRDRSNQPQHF. For the CDR3, the DNA is TGTGCCAGCAGCTTACGGGACAGATCCAATCAGCCCCAGCATTTT.

This clonotype has at least ten counts. The CDR3 coding sequence is TGTGCCAGCAGCTTATATGGGGCCGCAGCCAGCAATCAGCCCCAGCATTTT. This gives the protein CASSLYGAAASNQPQHF. The rearrangement uses TRBV7-2 and TRBJ1-5; possibly TRBD1 for D (5 bases). Deletions cut 2 bases from V and 1 base from J, with 15 bases between. The V gene's germline CDR1 is SGHTA and CDR2 FQGNSA. The CDR3 contains 17 residues.

Comment on this clonotype: A read error is possible here, since a much larger clone lies one base away. J is TRBJ2-5 and V is TRBV10-3; no firm D call. Germline V gene data show CDR1 as ENHRY and CDR2 as SYGVKD. This CDR3 region has 13 residues. The CDR3 DNA reads as TGTGCCGTCAGTCGGGCTAGCCAAGAGACCCAGTACTTC. It specifies CAVSRASQETQYF.

Ten or more counts support this clonotype. J is TRBJ2-1 and V is TRBV19; the D gene is possibly TRBD2 (6 bases). The V end lost 6 bases, the J end lost 11 bases, and 26 bases lay between the germline ends. Germline V lookup: CDR1 LNHDA, CDR2 SQIVND (reference sequence). The CDR3 covers 16 residues. The chain's CDR3 is CASSPPGAGPLIKQFF. The CDR3 DNA reads TGTGCCAGTAGCCCCCCAGGAGCGGGTCCTCTTATTAAGCAGTTCTTC.

In its sample, this clonotype was seen many times. V and J are TRBV7-9 and TRBJ1-1; TRBD1 agrees at 7 bases. V was pared by 5 bases and J by 7 bases, with 4 bases of the junction left unmatched. The CDR3 sequence is 12 residues long. Germline lookup yields CDR1 SEHNR and CDR2 FQNEAQ (reference sequence). The CDR3 nucleotides are TGTGCCAGCAGCCGACGGGACAGTGAAGCTTTCTTT. Translating gives CASSRRDSEAFF.

CDR3 protein: CSARAESGRNEQFF. The CDR3 DNA reads as TGCAGTGCTAGAGCAGAGAGCGGCAGGAATGAGCAGTTCTTC. V usage is TRBV20-1 and J usage is TRBJ2-1; a weak D match, TRBD2 (5 bases). CDR1 DFQATT and CDR2 SNEGSKA come from the germline V gene (reference sequence). CDR3 length: 14 amino acids. The V end was cut by 1 base, the J end by 7 bases, with 14 bases between.

V is TRBV27 and J is TRBJ2-1; 10 bases agree with TRBD1. Germline CDR1 reads MNHEY; CDR2 reads SMNVEV (reference sequence). V dropped 2 bases and J dropped 7; count of bases not matched to a gene: 11. The CDR3 is made up of 17 amino acids. Here the CDR3 DNA reads TGTGCCAGCAGTTTACGCGGACCGGGGACAGGGGAAAATGAGCAGTTCTTC. Translated, it gives CASSLRGPGTGENEQFF.

This clonotype was recorded at least ten times. This chain connects TRBV20-1 to TRBJ1-5; D perhaps matches TRBD1 (6 bases). There are 15 residues in the CDR3. CDR1 is DFQATT, CDR2 SNEGSKA, per germline (reference sequence). With 1 base removed from V and 3 bases from J, the gap between germline ends came to 13 bases. CDR3 in amino acids: CSARVQGSANQPQHF. CDR3 DNA: TGCAGTGCTAGAGTCCAGGGGAGCGCCAATCAGCCCCAGCATTTT.

Ten or more counts support this clonotype. The rearrangement joins TRBV7-4 to TRBJ2-7, with 8 bases fitting TRBD2. CDR3 size: 19 residues. The germline gives CDR1 SGHVT, CDR2 SQSDAQ. With 1 base clipped from V and 7 bases from J, the junction kept 21 bases outside the gene matches. In DNA form, the CDR3 reads TGTGCCAGCAGCTTAGGGTGGATAGCGGGGCAAACCAGAAGATGTGAGCAGTACTTC. As protein: CASSLGWIAGQTRRCEQYF. The whole variable domain, remainder taken from reference TRBV7-4 and TRBJ2-7, is GAGVSQSPRYKVAKRGRDVALRCDSISGHVTLYWYRQTLGQGSEVLTYSQSDAQRDKSGRPSGRFSAERPERSVSTLKIQRTEQGDSAVYLCASSLGWIAGQTRRCEQYFGPGTRLTVT.